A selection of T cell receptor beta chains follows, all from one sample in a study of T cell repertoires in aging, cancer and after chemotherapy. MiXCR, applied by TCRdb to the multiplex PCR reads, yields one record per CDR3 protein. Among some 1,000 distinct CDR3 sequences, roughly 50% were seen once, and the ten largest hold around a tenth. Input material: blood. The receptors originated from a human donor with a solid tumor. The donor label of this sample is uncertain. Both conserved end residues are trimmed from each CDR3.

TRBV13,ASSFPGVEQY
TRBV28,ASSLGLQGNEQF
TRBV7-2,ASSFYRGFTEAF
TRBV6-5,ASSYSSPFSTDTQY
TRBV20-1,SARDRGIEGTDTQY
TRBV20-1,SAGRRTGVLEAF
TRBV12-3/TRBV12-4,ASSSTSFSTDTQY
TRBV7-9,ASSLRNSGNTIY
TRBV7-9,ASSSRTDRFYNTGELF
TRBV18,ASSPLTAGTGEAYGYT
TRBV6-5,ASSYAPHNEQF
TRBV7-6,ATTPSSGANVLT
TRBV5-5,ASTLGPSVSGELF
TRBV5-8,ASSLFTGGYNNQPQH
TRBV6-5,ASSYEVNTEAF
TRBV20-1,SARDLGASSGYT
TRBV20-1,SASGVGKGGYT
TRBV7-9,ASSPDANYNEQF
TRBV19,ASSSGHLYEQY
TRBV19,ASSMTGEGNSPLH
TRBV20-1,SAPPLQGFSYEQY
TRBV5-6,ASSPRTGGVSTEAF
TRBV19,ASTAGWRSPLH
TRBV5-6,ASSLPTGPQSGELF
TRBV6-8,ATPGLMNTEAF
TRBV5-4,ASTDTADEQY
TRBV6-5,ASSYKDRDEQF
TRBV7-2,ASSLGPGQASTDTQY
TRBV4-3,ASSQDKERISGNTIY
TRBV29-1,SVEVARAGSGNTIY
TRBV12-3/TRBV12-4,ASRTSGGLGTQY
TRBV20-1,SIFFRDSGEIRYEQY
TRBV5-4,ASSSGTAMNTEAF
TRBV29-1,SVEDGRGREETQY
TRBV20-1,SVWMRGQPQH
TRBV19,ASSIDVVIDRNYGYT
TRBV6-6,ASSPPGVGSPLH
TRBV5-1,ASSPGQGGSYT
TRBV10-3,AISVRGRMQGYT
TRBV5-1,ASSPWGGEVPEPRF
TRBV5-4,ASSGDGRMVRGNTIY
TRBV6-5,ASSYLPQANYGYT
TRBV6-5,AIRTGREETQY
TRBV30,AWRKTGGTGELF
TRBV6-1,ASSEVTASNQPQH
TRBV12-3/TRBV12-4,ASSFGPTPSPLH
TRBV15,ATSTSTGFYGYT
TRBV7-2,ASSLSSGGPNGYT
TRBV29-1,RVKDGRGREETQY
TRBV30,AWSVALGQPQH
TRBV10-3,AIGQGIATNEKLF
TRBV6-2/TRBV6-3,ASKELVRANVLT
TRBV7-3,ASSPNRVSYNEQF
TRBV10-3,AISGGGGETQY
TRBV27,ASSETISYEQY
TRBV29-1,SVAPFTSGGTDTQY
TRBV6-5,ASSYSGDQPQH
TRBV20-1,SADTGWNNEQF